A single sample is the source of the 2 T cell receptor beta chains below, sequenced in a study of neoadjuvant anti-PD-1 for oral cavity cancer. TCRdb's copy holds only in-frame clones and misses some; the assay was immunoSEQ multiplex PCR. The sample has 14,000 to 15,000 clones; about 69% are singletons. Sequenced here: PBMCs, sampled before nivolumab (anti-PD-1) treatment. All receptors derive from a person between 40 and 79 years old with oral cavity squamous cell carcinoma.

J is TRBJ2-7 and V is TRBV7-8; D unresolved. Deletions cut 0 bases from V and 5 bases from J, with 11 bases between. This CDR3 comprises 14 residues. Germline loops: CDR1 SGHVS, CDR2 FQNEAQ. This CDR3 reads CASSLAAFVHEQYF. CDR3 DNA: TGTGCCAGCAGCTTAGCCGCCTTTGTGCACGAGCAGTACTTC.

In nucleotides, the CDR3 is TGTGCCAGCAGCGCCGGGACTAGCGGGGGACAGTACGAGCAGTACTTC. Amino acid sequence: CASSAGTSGGQYEQYF. V gene TRBV7-8 combines with J gene TRBJ2-7; 14 nucleotides align to TRBD2. The CDR3 runs 16 residues. Trimming cost V 5 bases and J 4 bases; bases outside gene matches: 7. CDR1 and CDR2 from the germline V gene are SGHVS and FQNEAQ.